The 25 T cell receptor beta chains listed next were all sequenced from one sample in a study of memory CD4+ T cells and cytomegalovirus serostatus. Single viable CD3+CD4+CD8-CD45RO+ cells were sorted as the memory CD4+ T cells. Clones were sequenced by immunoSEQ multiplex PCR, and TCRdb holds only the in-frame ones, with some missing. The sample has some 73,000 clones, roughly 78% seen once; the top ten hold 2% to 3%. The sequencing input was memory CD4+ T cells from blood. These TCRs come from an adult in good health and CMV-seropositive.

V gene TRBV7-9 combines with J gene TRBJ2-7; unclear D gene. This CDR3 is 15 amino acids long. Germline V lookup: CDR1 SEHNR, CDR2 FQNEAQ (reference sequence). V was cut by 4 bases and J by 2 bases, with 15 bases left in between. The chain's CDR3 is CASSSMALRTYEQYF. The CDR3 region has the DNA TGTGCCAGCAGCTCCATGGCCCTACGCACCTACGAGCAGTACTTC.

V is TRBV18 and J is TRBJ2-7; D remains unclear. The CDR3 has 13 amino acids. Germline V gene sequence: CDR1 KGHSH, CDR2 LQKENI. V gave up 5 bases and J gave up 2 bases, with 10 bases separating them. As DNA, the CDR3 is TGTGCCAGCTCAGTCAGTGTCACCTACGAGCAGTACTTC. Its translation is CASSVSVTYEQYF.

The gene calls are TRBV29-1 and TRBJ2-6; TRBD1 agrees at 8 bases. J gave up 1 base and V 6 bases, and 8 bases lay outside the gene matches. The CDR3 loop spans 16 amino acids. Germline assignment: CDR1 SQVTM and CDR2 ANQGSEA. Here the CDR3 reads CSVRQQGVSGANVLTF. For the CDR3, the DNA is TGCAGCGTGCGACAACAGGGGGTGTCTGGGGCCAACGTCCTGACTTTC.

CDR3 amino acids: CASLDRGGAETQYF. For the CDR3, the DNA is TGTGCCAGCCTAGACAGGGGAGGGGCGGAGACCCAGTACTTC. The genes are TRBV7-9 and TRBJ2-5; a weak D match, TRBD1 (8 bases). This CDR3 has 14 amino acids. The germline V gene encodes CDR1 SEHNR and CDR2 FQNEAQ (reference sequence). The germline V and J ends were trimmed by 8 bases and 5 bases, with 18 bases remaining between them.

The gene calls are TRBV27 and TRBJ1-2; the D gene is possibly TRBD1 (6 bases). This CDR3 has 13 amino acids. The germline V and J ends were trimmed by 2 bases and 7 bases, with 11 bases remaining between them. Germline V gene data show CDR1 as MNHEY and CDR2 as SMNVEV (reference sequence). The CDR3 reads CASSLNRASGYTF. DNA for the CDR3: TGTGCCAGCAGTTTAAACAGGGCGAGTGGCTACACCTTC.

The chain employs TRBV19 and TRBJ1-5; no clear D. Germline lookup yields CDR1 LNHDA and CDR2 SQIVND (reference sequence). The CDR3 runs to 13 residues. V shed 2 bases and J shed 6 bases, with 8 bases lying between them. The CDR3 nucleotides are TGTGCCAGTAGTATAAATGAGGGTCAGCCCCAGCATTTT. Its translation is CASSINEGQPQHF. The entire variable domain, with the rest obtained from reference TRBV19 and TRBJ1-5, is as follows: DGGITQSPKYLFRKEGQNVTLSCEQNLNHDAMYWYRQDPGQGLRLIYYSQIVNDFQKGDIAEGYSVSREKKESFPLTVTSAQKNPTAFYLCASSINEGQPQHFGDGTRLSIL.

The J gene is TRBJ2-3, the V gene TRBV29-1; D not resolved. The V end was cut by 3 bases, the J end by 2 bases, with 6 bases between. This CDR3 is built from 12 residues. Germline V gene lookup returns CDR1 SQVTM and CDR2 ANQGSEA. CDR3 coding DNA: TGCAGCGTTGATCGGATCACAGATACGCAGTATTTT. Translation gives CSVDRITDTQYF.

The chain carries TRBV2 and TRBJ2-5, with D possibly TRBD2 on 6 matching bases. Germline V gives CDR1 SNHLY, CDR2 FYNNEI. V shed 7 bases and J shed 6 bases, with 18 bases lying between them. CDR3 length equals 14 residues. In DNA form, the CDR3 reads TGTGCCAGCACCCCAGGAGGGCGGCCACAGACCCAGTACTTC. As protein: CASTPGGRPQTQYF.

This sequence joins TRBV6-1 and TRBJ2-1, with a possible D match to TRBD2 (6 bases). Germline CDR1 and CDR2: MNHNS and SASEGT. This CDR3 is built from 13 residues. Between the trimmed V and J ends, which lost 2 bases and 9 bases, there was a span of 11 bases. The CDR3 region has the DNA TGTGCCAGCAGTGAACGGAGGGATGGTGAGCAGTTCTTC. It is translated as CASSERRDGEQFF.

As concerns this clone: At one boundary the junction diverges from the germline segment, which might be a read error. The rearrangement links TRBV28 to TRBJ1-6; 9 bases match TRBD1. The V gene's germline CDR1 is MDHEN and CDR2 SYDVKM. The CDR3 totals 12 residues. The CDR3 DNA reads as TGTGCCAGCAGTTTACGGACAGGGGCCCCCTTTTTT. Protein: CASSLRTGAPFF. Full variable domain (missing parts from reference TRBV28 and TRBJ1-6): DVKVTQSSRYLVKRTGEKVFLECVQDMDHENMFWYRQDPGLGLRLIYFSYDVKMKEKGDIPEGYSVSREKKERFSLILESASTNQTSMYLCASSLRTGAPFFGNGTRLTVT.

The rearrangement joins TRBV11-2 to TRBJ1-1, with no clear D. V lost 1 base and J lost 7, with 4 bases in between. The CDR3 spans 11 residues. Per the germline V gene, CDR1 is SGHAT and CDR2 is FQNNGV. CDR3 DNA: TGTGCCAGCAGCTTAGTATTTGAAGCTTTCTTT. This sequence encodes CASSLVFEAFF.

The genes are TRBV7-2 and TRBJ2-3; perhaps TRBD1 as D (6 bases). The CDR3 spans 14 residues. The V end was cut by 5 bases, the J end by 4 bases, with 13 bases between. Germline CDR1 is SGHTA and CDR2 is FQGNSA. The CDR3 sequence: CASSPGVDADTQYF. As DNA, the CDR3 is TGTGCCAGCAGCCCAGGGGTTGACGCAGATACGCAGTATTTT.

This chain links TRBV7-2 with TRBJ1-1; D is perhaps TRBD1 (6 bases). The CDR3 has 13 residues. Trimming shortened V by 10 bases and J by 3 bases, and 15 bases separated the two germline ends. Germline CDR1 and CDR2: SGHTA and FQGNSA. The CDR3 region is CATTVGAHTEAFF. The CDR3 bases are TGTGCCACTACGGTGGGGGCGCACACTGAAGCTTTCTTT.

This chain links TRBV6-5 with TRBJ2-1; 9 bases line up with TRBD2. Germline assignment: CDR1 MNHEY and CDR2 SVGAGI. This CDR3 contains 15 residues. V shed 6 bases, J shed 6 bases, and the junction held 9 bases outside the gene matches. The CDR3 nucleotides read TGTGCCAGCAGCCGTAGCGGGGGCTCGGGCAATGAGCAGTTCTTC. Protein product: CASSRSGGSGNEQFF.

Concerning this clone: At the DNA level, this CDR3 is encoded by other sequences in the same sample as well. The CDR3 is CASSLGQGNYGYTF. The CDR3 DNA follows: TGTGCCAGCAGCTTGGGACAGGGGAACTATGGCTACACCTTC. The rearrangement links TRBV7-2 to TRBJ1-2, with 10 bases matching TRBD1. CDR1 SGHTA and CDR2 FQGNSA come from the germline V gene. This CDR3 region has 14 residues. The V segment lost 3 bases and the J segment 2 bases; nucleotides outside the gene matches: 0.

The V and J genes are TRBV18 and TRBJ2-1; 7 bases line up with TRBD2. The CDR3 has 14 residues. The trim removed 0 bases at V and 8 bases at J, leaving 4 bases unmatched. Germline V lookup: CDR1 KGHSH, CDR2 LQKENI. CDR3 nucleotide sequence: TGTGCCAGCTCACCACCCGGACTAGTGGATGAGCAGTTCTTC. Translated, it gives CASSPPGLVDEQFF.

The chain recombines TRBV11-3 with TRBJ2-2; unclear D gene. This CDR3 spans 12 amino acids. Germline V gives CDR1 SGHNT, CDR2 YENEEA. The V gene lost 5 bases and the J gene lost 8 bases, with 9 bases spanning the gap. The CDR3 spells CASSPVYGELFF. The CDR3 region has the DNA TGTGCCAGCAGCCCGGTTTATGGGGAGCTGTTTTTT. Full variable domain (rest looked up from reference TRBV11-3 and TRBJ2-2): EAGVVQSPRYKIIEKKQPVAFWCNPISGHNTLYWYLQNLGQGPELLIRYENEEAVDDSQLPKDRFSAERLKGVDSTLKIQPAELGDSAVYLCASSPVYGELFFGEGSRLTVL.

CDR3 sequence reads: CAWDDSFNSPLHF. DNA for the CDR3: TGTGCCTGGGACGACAGTTTCAATTCACCCCTCCACTTT. V usage is TRBV30 and J usage is TRBJ1-6; D is possibly TRBD1 (5 bases). Trimming cost V 5 bases and J 7 bases, with 12 bases left between them. CDR3 size: 13 residues. Germline V gene lookup returns CDR1 GTSNPN and CDR2 SVGIG (reference sequence).

The chain links TRBV4-1 to TRBJ1-1; D is possibly TRBD1 (6 bases). Trimming shortened V by 4 bases and J by 3 bases, and 15 bases separated the two germline ends. The CDR3 extends over 15 amino acids. Germline loops: CDR1 MGHRA, CDR2 YSYEKL. For the CDR3, the DNA is TGCGCCAGCAGCCGAGTACAGGGAAGGGACACTGAAGCTTTCTTT. It is translated as CASSRVQGRDTEAFF.

The chain uses TRBV2 and TRBJ2-5; possible D gene TRBD1, 6 bases. V was cut by 8 bases and J by 1 base, with 11 bases left in between. Looked up from germline, CDR1 is SNHLY and CDR2 is FYNNEI. CDR3 length equals 13 residues. The CDR3 loop reads CASRVRGQETQYF. CDR3 nucleotides: TGTGCCAGCCGTGTCAGGGGCCAAGAGACCCAGTACTTC.

The chain couples TRBV19 to TRBJ2-2, with a tentative D call TRBD1 (6 bases). CDR1 is LNHDA and CDR2 is SQIVND in the germline V gene (reference sequence). CDR3 size: 15 residues. The V end lost 3 bases, the J end lost 8 bases, and 16 bases lay between the germline ends. The CDR3 DNA follows: TGTGCCAGTAGTATGCTCAGGGGAGCTAGGGGGGAGCTGTTTTTT. This gives the protein CASSMLRGARGELFF.

The chain employs TRBV7-8 and TRBJ2-5; D may be TRBD2 (5 bases). Between the trimmed V and J ends, which lost 4 bases and 5 bases, there was a span of 17 bases. This CDR3 has 15 amino acids. CDR1 and CDR2 (germline): SGHVS, FQNEAQ. The DNA of the CDR3 is TGTGCCAGCAGCTCCTGGAGGACTCTGGGGGAGACCCAGTACTTC. Its translation is CASSSWRTLGETQYF.

In this sample, this clone turned up a few times. The V and J genes are TRBV13 and TRBJ2-7; TRBD2 matches at 8 bases. V dropped 5 bases and J dropped 5; count of bases not matched to a gene: 5. The germline V gene encodes CDR1 PRHDT and CDR2 FYEKMQ (reference sequence). The CDR3 runs 13 residues. The CDR3 nucleotides are TGTGCCAGCAGCCATCTAGCGGGCCACGAGCAGTACTTC. It specifies CASSHLAGHEQYF.

J is TRBJ1-1 and V is TRBV9; D is uncertain. The CDR3 is made up of 14 amino acids. Germline values: CDR1 SGDLS, CDR2 YYNGEE. The germline V and J ends were trimmed by 1 base and 3 bases, with 10 bases remaining between them. The CDR3 spells CASSVQADYTEAFF. The CDR3 bases are TGTGCCAGCAGCGTACAGGCAGATTACACTGAAGCTTTCTTT.

The chain links TRBV2 to TRBJ2-1, with D unresolved. The CDR3 contains 13 residues. Per the germline V gene, CDR1 is SNHLY and CDR2 is FYNNEI. Deletions cut 4 bases from V and 10 bases from J, with 14 bases between. CDR3 DNA sequence: TGTGCCAGCAGTGCCAGCCCTCGTGACGAGCAGTTCTTC. It codes for CASSASPRDEQFF.